Listed here is a single T cell receptor beta chain. Its specificity is unknown. Molecules of cDNA were individually given unique molecular identifiers that were attached to them. A single record per CDR3 protein comes from TCRdb applying MiXCR to the 5' RACE reads. The sample holds around 26,000 distinct CDR3 sequences, less than 4.5% seen once. Trimming cost V 4 bases and J 0 bases, with 13 bases left between them. In germline, CDR1 is ENHRY, CDR2 SYGVKD. The CDR3 sequence is 16 residues long. The data originate from a study of early T cells in non-severe SARS-CoV-2 infection. Study-wide context: Chains from this unsorted whole-blood bulk RNA could not be paired.

General observations from the study: Comparison of clonotypes with VDJdb favored anti-spike CD8 responses while missing private and CD4 specificities.

The receptor comes from an adult who was a healthcare worker with PCR-confirmed SARS-CoV-2 infection or an uninfected control (not recorded which). V usage is TRBV10-3 and J usage is TRBJ2-1, with D possibly matching TRBD1 (6 bases). Sequenced: whole blood. The CDR3 protein is CAISAVTGSSYNEQFF. CDR3 coding DNA: TGTGCCATCAGTGCAGTTACAGGGAGCTCCTACAATGAGCAGTTCTTC.